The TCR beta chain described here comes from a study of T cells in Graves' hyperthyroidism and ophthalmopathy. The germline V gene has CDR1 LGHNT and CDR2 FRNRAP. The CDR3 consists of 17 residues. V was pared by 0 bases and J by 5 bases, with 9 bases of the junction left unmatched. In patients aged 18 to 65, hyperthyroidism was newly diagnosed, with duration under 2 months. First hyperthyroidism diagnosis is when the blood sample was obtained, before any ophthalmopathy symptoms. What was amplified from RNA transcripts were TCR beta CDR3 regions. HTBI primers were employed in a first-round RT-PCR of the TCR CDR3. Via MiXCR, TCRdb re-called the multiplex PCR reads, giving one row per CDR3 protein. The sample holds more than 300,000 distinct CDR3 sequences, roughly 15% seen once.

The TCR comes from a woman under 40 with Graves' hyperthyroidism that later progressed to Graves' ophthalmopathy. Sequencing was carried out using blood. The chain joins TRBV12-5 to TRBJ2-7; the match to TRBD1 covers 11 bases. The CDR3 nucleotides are TGTGCTAGTGGTTTGGTACTCGGGACAGGGGGGTCCCACGAGCAGTACTTC. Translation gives CASGLVLGTGGSHEQYF.